Listed here are 3 T cell receptor beta chains from one sample, sequenced in a study of blood T cell repertoires in COVID-19. Profiling relied on immunoSEQ multiplex PCR, and the TCRdb table lists in-frame clones only, not all of them. Found here are 200,000 or so clones, 80% to 85% of them singletons; the top ten hold 4.5% to 5.5%. Sequencing was carried out using peripheral blood. Receptor source: a human donor in a cohort sampled during active COVID-19.

Only a few counts were recorded for this clone. This rearrangement joins TRBV3-1 (or the pseudogene TRBV3-2) to TRBJ1-6; TRBD1 matches 9 bases. With 1 base clipped from V and 7 bases from J, the junction kept 8 bases outside the gene matches. CDR3 length equals 17 residues. Germline values: CDR1 LGHDT, CDR2 YNNKEL (reference sequence). This chain's CDR3 is CASSQGAGTGSNSPLHF. The CDR3 DNA reads TGTGCCAGCAGCCAAGGGGCGGGGACAGGGTCCAATTCACCCCTCCACTTT.

The genes are TRBV6-5 and TRBJ1-5; D gene ambiguous. V lost 8 bases and J 6 bases, leaving 14 bases between the germline ends. Germline CDR1 is MNHEY and CDR2 is SVGAGI. The length of the CDR3 is 13 residues. This CDR3 is CASGRVRSQPQHF. In DNA, the CDR3 is TGTGCCAGCGGGAGGGTTCGCTCTCAGCCCCAGCATTTT.

CDR3 nucleotides: TGTGCCAGCAGGGGGCAGGATAGCAATCAGCCCCAGCATTTT. Its translation is CASRGQDSNQPQHF. The chain combines TRBV21-1 with TRBJ1-5; whether TRBD1, the table's D call, matches the DNA was not checked. TRBV21-1 is an annotated pseudogene. The CDR3 contains 14 residues.